The entry below describes one T cell receptor beta chain. Its antigen remains undetermined. Base qualities are missing; no much larger clone stands one base away. This specimen belongs to a study of blood T cells in healthy people across ages (dated by TCRdb to between 2014 and 2017). In terms of the full investigation: In model experiments, roughly one uniquely barcoded TCR beta cDNA molecule per two T cells was captured by template switching. Using deep sequencing normalized with unique cDNA molecular identifiers, the study measured how TCR beta repertoire diversity changes with age. The donors were split into four age groups: young (average 16 years), middle-aged (more than 35), aged (62) and long-lived (roughly 80). To avoid experimental bias, donors of different ages were spread randomly across the sequencing lanes. Using the same blood draw, the study looked at two additional independent replicas of 1 million unique cDNA reads for two donors, one aged 18 to 29 and the other aged 80 or older. What the authors observed across the whole study: Bulk unsorted PBMC profiling prevented conclusive comparison of naive and antigen-experienced compartments. A strong correlation was found between observed TCR beta diversity and the percentage of naive T cells measured by flow cytometry. As age increased, observed TCR beta diversity per million T cells dropped in a roughly linear way, and a significant reduction was already evident by age 40. Compared with the aged group, the long-lived group had more naive CD4+ T cells, fewer expanded clones and increased TCR diversity, suggesting age selection. Estimates of total diversity from one million sequenced T cells were regarded as lower bounds and underestimates. Donor CMV infection status was unknown, potentially confounding age-related changes in expanded clonotypes.

Libraries were built with 5' RACE. The instrument given in TCRdb is Illumina HiSeq 2500. A second 7 to 11 cycle PCR used a sample-barcoded 5' primer and a J-beta primer mix. A template-switch 5' adaptor carrying 12 random nucleotides introduced a unique molecular identifier onto each TCR beta cDNA molecule. Each sample yielded at least 2.5 million CDR3-containing paired-end reads. The Mint cDNA synthesis kit, primed by a TRBC-specific oligonucleotide, was used to synthesize first-strand cDNA from all RNA. Following uracil-DNA glycosylase treatment, all cDNA underwent a first 18-cycle PCR with the universal primers M1SS and BC2_uni_R. Processing in the source paper ran as follows. For normalization, 1 million high-quality reads, each with a distinct molecular identifier, were randomly selected from each sample. Reads with shared molecular identifiers were discarded instead of being binned into consensus sequences. MiTCR, set to a Q25 quality threshold and the strictest error-elimination algorithm, was used for CDR3 identification, clonotype clustering and error correction. Lower-bound total TCR beta diversity was estimated with a nonparametric unseen species model using Euler transformation. TCRdb reran the public reads through fastp at Q25 and MiXCR, keeping productive beta chains. Rows matching on CDR3 protein sequence are summarized as one entry with the most common DNA and genes. The V and J calls, along with clone size, are taken from TCRdb and not from the paper's own processing. A total of 1.5 million to 2 million distinct CDR3 sequences appear in this sample, about 49% of them only once. The top ten hold over 2% of the sample.

The germline V gene yields MDHEN for CDR1 and SYDVKM for CDR2. V gives up 5 bases and J gives up 7 bases, and the segment between their germline ends measures 18 bases. The CDR3 spans 14 residues, from the cysteine through the phenylalanine. CDR3 DNA only is kept here, 42 bases in frame from base 1. The donors were some 39 Caucasian individuals from Russia, aged roughly 6 to 95 years, who were systemically healthy. Each donor gave 9 to 10 milliliters of peripheral blood, collected into EDTA-treated Vacutainer tubes. PBMCs were isolated by Ficoll-Paque density-gradient centrifugation, with at least 6.5 million obtained per sample. Total RNA was extracted from PBMCs with Trizol reagent, with at least 5.5 micrograms obtained per sample. Naive CD45RAhigh/CD27high T cell percentages were measured by flow cytometry on a PBMC aliquot from every donor.

The TCR comes from a woman between 40 and 50 years old in good health. The sample consisted of blood. The receptor chain draws on TRBV28 and TRBJ2-7; perhaps TRBD1 is the D gene, with 5 bases matching. CDR3 region: CASSLRSPGWEQYF. The sequenced DNA: TGTGCCAGCAGTCTCCGGTCGCCAGGGTGGGAGCAGTACTTC.